These 22 T cell receptor beta chains were all obtained from the same sample, sequenced in a study of T cells in Graves' hyperthyroidism and ophthalmopathy. TCR beta CDR3 region amplification was performed from RNA transcripts. The TCR CDR3 first-round RT-PCR relied on the HTBI primer set. TCRdb processed the multiplex PCR reads anew with MiXCR; each CDR3 protein has one entry. Altogether about 380,000 distinct CDR3 sequences are present, roughly 13% being singletons, with the ten largest covering 20%. Sequencing was carried out using blood. The receptor source for this set is a young man with Graves' hyperthyroidism that later progressed to Graves' ophthalmopathy.

There are many counts of this clonotype. The genes are TRBV6-2 or TRBV6-3 and TRBJ2-5, with unresolved D. This CDR3 has 15 residues. V lost 8 bases and J 6 bases, leaving 22 bases between the germline ends. Germline lookup yields CDR1 MNHEY and CDR2 SVGEGT. The DNA of the CDR3 is TGTGCCAGCTCTCAAGTGTGGGATTTCGGAAAGACCCAGTACTTC. Encoded protein: CASSQVWDFGKTQYF.

This chain joins TRBV5-6 and TRBJ2-7, with 9 nucleotides matching TRBD1. The CDR3 is 16 amino acids. Germline assignment: CDR1 SGHDT and CDR2 YYEEEE. V shed 0 bases and J 3 bases; nucleotides not matched to a gene: 7. The CDR3 loop is CASSLGGTGTYYEQYF. The CDR3, as DNA: TGTGCCAGCAGCTTGGGGGGGACAGGGACATACTACGAGCAGTACTTC.

In this sample, this clonotype turned up many times. V is TRBV7-7 and J is TRBJ2-5, with 10 positions matching TRBD1. Unmatched junction bases numbered 8, after V lost 5 bases and J lost 5 bases. This CDR3 is 15 amino acids long. Per germline, CDR1 SSHAT and CDR2 FNYEAQ (reference sequence). CDR3 protein: CASSSRQGAQETQYF. CDR3 sequence (DNA): TGTGCCAGCAGCAGTCGACAGGGGGCGCAGGAGACCCAGTACTTC. Full variable domain (remainder filled in from reference TRBV7-7 and TRBJ2-5): GAGVSQSPRYKVTKRGQDVTLRCDPISSHATLYWYQQALGQGPEFLTYFNYEAQPDKSGLPSDRFSAERPEGSISTLTIQRTEQRDSAMYRCASSSRQGAQETQYFGPGTRLLVL.

This clonotype has ten or more counts. The gene calls are TRBV28 and TRBJ2-2; D is uncertain. Germline V lookup: CDR1 MDHEN, CDR2 SYDVKM. V gave up 3 bases and J gave up 6 bases, with 11 bases separating them. The CDR3 runs 14 residues. The CDR3 spells CASSLVELAGELFF. The DNA for the CDR3 is TGTGCCAGCAGTTTGGTCGAGTTGGCCGGGGAGCTGTTTTTT.

This clonotype occurred a few times. The chain uses TRBV20-1 and TRBJ1-5, with D possibly being TRBD1 (5 bases). The V gene lost 6 bases and the J gene lost 0 bases, with 12 bases spanning the gap. Looked up from germline, CDR1 is DFQATT and CDR2 is SNEGSKA (reference sequence). The CDR3 is 14 residues long. The CDR3 bases are TGCAGTGCCCCGGTGACAGATAGCAATCAGCCCCAGCATTTT. This sequence encodes CSAPVTDSNQPQHF.

This clonotype was picked up many times. V usage is TRBV12-3 or TRBV12-4 and J usage is TRBJ2-7; 7 nucleotides align to TRBD1. Trimming removed 4 bases from V and 1 base from J; junction bases left unmatched: 1. The CDR3 spans 13 residues. In nucleotides, the CDR3 is TGTGCCAGCAGTTGGGACAGTTCCTACGAGCAGTACTTC. Translation gives CASSWDSSYEQYF.

This clonotype was seen many times. This rearrangement joins TRBV12-3 or TRBV12-4 to TRBJ1-5; D is possibly TRBD1 (5 bases). V lost 2 bases, J lost 3 bases, and 14 bases lay in between. The CDR3 runs to 16 residues. The CDR3 loop is CASSLSGHEINQPQHF. The CDR3 DNA is TGTGCCAGCAGTTTATCGGGGCATGAGATCAATCAGCCCCAGCATTTT.

Many counts were recorded for this clonotype. The junction shows a germline mismatch at one end, possibly a read error. The CDR3 region has the DNA TGTGCCAGCAGCTTAGTAGGGTCCTTCGAGCAGTACTTC. Its protein product is CASSLVGSFEQYF. J is TRBJ2-7 and V is TRBV7-9; D is ambiguous. Germline loops: CDR1 SEHNR, CDR2 FQNEAQ (reference sequence). The CDR3 consists of 13 residues.

A remark on this clonotype: This may come from a read error, since a much larger clone is one base off. This rearrangement joins TRBV28 to TRBJ1-2; D is ambiguous. Per germline, CDR1 MDHEN and CDR2 SYDVKM. Deletions cut 3 bases from V and 6 bases from J, with 11 bases between. The CDR3 spans 13 residues. The CDR3 loop is CASSFNRPDGYTF. The CDR3 region has the DNA TGTGCCAGCAGTTTTAACAGACCCGATGGCTACACCTTC.

This clonotype was seen a few times. This chain links TRBV9 with TRBJ2-1; D call uncertain. CDR3 length equals 15 residues. The V end lost 3 bases, the J end lost 0 bases, and 10 bases lay between the germline ends. Germline CDR1 is SGDLS and CDR2 is YYNGEE. The CDR3 region is CASSESGSSYNEQFF. The CDR3 DNA sequence: TGTGCCAGCAGCGAATCCGGAAGCTCCTACAATGAGCAGTTCTTC.

This chain connects TRBV10-1 to TRBJ1-1; TRBD1 is a possible D gene (5 bases). Trimming cost V 3 bases and J 5 bases, with 13 bases left between them. CDR3 length: 14 residues. Germline CDR1 and CDR2: WNHNN and SYGVQD (reference sequence). The DNA of the CDR3 is TGCGCCAGCAGTGAAGAGGGATGGGGGACTGAAGCTTTCTTT. It yields the protein CASSEEGWGTEAFF.

The genes are TRBV6-6 and TRBJ2-1; no firm D call. Germline CDR1 is MNHNY and CDR2 is SVGAGI (reference sequence). V lost 1 base and J lost 10, with 5 bases in between. The CDR3 has 11 residues. The CDR3 loop is CASSYLGEQFF. DNA for the CDR3: TGTGCCAGCAGTTACTTGGGCGAGCAGTTCTTC.

This clonotype turned up a few times. V is TRBV4-1 and J is TRBJ1-1; no clear D. This CDR3 contains 15 residues. V dropped 2 bases and J dropped 0 bases, with 10 bases sitting between them. The germline V gene has CDR1 MGHRA and CDR2 YSYEKL. CDR3 amino acids: CASSQLGQMNTEAFF. In nucleotides, the CDR3 is TGCGCCAGCAGCCAATTAGGCCAAATGAACACTGAAGCTTTCTTT.

This sequence joins TRBV6-1 and TRBJ2-2, with TRBD1 identical over 9 bases. The J segment lost 3 bases and the V segment lost 6 bases, leaving 11 bases of the junction unmatched. CDR1 is MNHNS and CDR2 is SASEGT in the germline V gene. The CDR3 has 17 amino acids. CDR3 in DNA: TGTGCCAGCAGACGTGGACAGGGGATTCTGGACACCGGGGAGCTGTTTTTT. Translated: CASRRGQGILDTGELFF.

At least ten counts were recorded for this clonotype. This sequence joins TRBV18 and TRBJ2-4; D possibly corresponds to TRBD1 (6 bases). V was shortened by 8 bases and J by 5 bases, with 10 bases between the two germline ends. Germline V gene data show CDR1 as KGHSH and CDR2 as LQKENI. The CDR3 has 12 residues. CDR3 nucleotide sequence: TGTGCCAGCACAGGGCTGGAAAACATTCAGTACTTC. Translating it yields CASTGLENIQYF.

The sample holds a few counts of this clonotype. CDR3 protein: CASSFVSRPGYEQFF. For the CDR3, the DNA is TGTGCCAGCAGTTTTGTCTCGCGCCCGGGGTATGAGCAGTTCTTC. V gene TRBV12-3 or TRBV12-4 combines with J gene TRBJ2-1; D perhaps matches TRBD2 (5 bases). The length of the CDR3 is 15 residues. V lost 3 bases, J lost 8 bases, and 17 bases lay in between.

V gene TRBV3-1 combines with J gene TRBJ1-2; perhaps TRBD1 as D (5 bases). Per germline, CDR1 LGHDT and CDR2 YNNKEL (reference sequence). V lost 0 bases to trimming and J lost 5 bases, with 13 bases between them. CDR3 length: 15 residues. CDR3 loop: CASSQDLDRYYGYTF. CDR3 coding DNA: TGTGCCAGCAGCCAAGATTTAGACAGATATTATGGCTACACCTTC.

This chain links TRBV5-1 with TRBJ2-1, with a weak D call TRBD2 (6 bases). Between the trimmed V and J ends, which lost 1 base and 5 bases, there was a span of 19 bases. Looked up from germline, CDR1 is SGHRS and CDR2 is YFSETQ. This CDR3 comprises 17 residues. Here the CDR3 reads CASSLKVWVADDNEQFF. The CDR3, as DNA: TGCGCCAGCAGCTTGAAAGTGTGGGTAGCGGATGACAATGAGCAGTTCTTC.

This chain joins TRBV18 and TRBJ1-1; D is unclear. This CDR3 is 16 amino acids long. The germline V gene encodes CDR1 KGHSH and CDR2 LQKENI. Trimming pared 6 bases from V and 0 bases from J, leaving 17 bases between. Written as DNA, the CDR3 is TGTGCCAGCTCCCTATCTGGGGAAGGGATGAACACTGAAGCTTTCTTT. Residues: CASSLSGEGMNTEAFF.

This chain connects TRBV29-1 to TRBJ2-5; 15 nucleotides match TRBD2. The CDR3 is 15 residues long. Germline CDR1 SQVTM, CDR2 ANQGSEA. Here the CDR3 DNA reads TGCAGGGGACTAGCGGGGGGCCAGGGCCAAGAGACCCAGTACTTC. It codes for CRGLAGGQGQETQYF.

This clonotype was detected ten times or more. This chain links TRBV2 with TRBJ1-1; 9 bases map to TRBD1. Per germline, CDR1 SNHLY and CDR2 FYNNEI. CDR3 length equals 14 residues. V shed 5 bases, J shed 3 bases, and the junction held 4 bases outside the gene matches. The CDR3, as DNA: TGTGCCAGCAGTCGACAGGGGGGCCACACTGAAGCTTTCTTT. This sequence encodes CASSRQGGHTEAFF.

This clonotype was counted ten times or more. J is TRBJ1-5 and V is TRBV12-3 or TRBV12-4; no reliable D call. This CDR3 has 15 amino acids. The V and J ends lost 5 bases and 0 bases respectively, with 11 bases between them. The CDR3 nucleotides are TGTGCCAGCAGTCCTTACACGGCTAGCAATCAGCCCCAGCATTTT. Amino acids: CASSPYTASNQPQHF.